This is a list of T cell receptor beta chains from one sample in a study of early T cells in non-severe SARS-CoV-2 infection. TCRdb analysed the 5' RACE reads with MiXCR anew, one entry per CDR3 protein. The sample holds roughly 58,000 distinct CDR3 sequences; roughly 12% are singletons and the top ten take 9.5% to 13%. What was sequenced was whole blood. These receptors were collected from an adult who was a healthcare worker with PCR-confirmed SARS-CoV-2 infection or an uninfected control (not recorded which). CDR3s include the opening cysteine and the closing phenylalanine or tryptophan. The order of the fields is CDR3 DNA, CDR3 protein, D gene, J gene, clone size, V gene. The D gene is left open where the match is weak. Part of the rows lack a size; the others show once, few, many or a class for expanded clones.

TGCGCCAGCAGCTTGACTAGCGGGTTCTACAATGAGCAGTTCTTC,CASSLTSGFYNEQFF,TRBD2,TRBJ2-1,NA,TRBV5-1
TGCGCCAGCAGCTTGGCCGGTGGGGGAGACTATGGCTACACCTTC,CASSLAGGGDYGYTF,NA,TRBJ1-2,few,TRBV5-1
TGTGCCAGCAGCAGTAGACAGGGGCGGGTCGGGGAGCTGTTTTTT,CASSSRQGRVGELFF,TRBD1,TRBJ2-2,NA,TRBV12-3/TRBV12-4
TGTGCCAGCAGTCAGATAAACACCGGGGAGCTGTTTTTT,CASSQINTGELFF,NA,TRBJ2-2,NA,TRBV28
TGTGCCAGCGGGCAGGGGCTGGAAGGAACTGAAGCTTTCTTT,CASGQGLEGTEAFF,NA,TRBJ1-1,NA,TRBV6-1
TGTGCCAGCAGTGGGAACAGGGCCCCAGCCGCAAATCAGCCCCAGCATTTT,CASSGNRAPAANQPQHF,NA,TRBJ1-5,many,TRBV6-1
TGCGCCAGCAGCTTGTTAATTCAAGAGACCCAGTACTTC,CASSLLIQETQYF,NA,TRBJ2-5,many,TRBV5-1
TGTGCCAGCAGCTTATATACGGGAGTGATTCCAGATACGCAGTATTTT,CASSLYTGVIPDTQYF,NA,TRBJ2-3,NA,TRBV11-2
TGTGCCAGCAGCCTCCAGGGGGGTAAAAATGGCTACACCTTC,CASSLQGGKNGYTF,TRBD1,TRBJ1-2,few,TRBV3-1
TGTGCCAGCAGTTTTCCTAGCGGGAGTTTGAATGAGCAGTTCTTC,CASSFPSGSLNEQFF,TRBD2,TRBJ2-1,few,TRBV27
TGTGCCAGCAGTTTTCGTGCAGCGGGGGGCCCTGGGGATACGCAGTATTTT,CASSFRAAGGPGDTQYF,TRBD2,TRBJ2-3,NA,TRBV27
TGTGCCAGCAGTCCACCCTGGACGGGTCCAGAGACCCAGTACTTC,CASSPPWTGPETQYF,NA,TRBJ2-5,few,TRBV12-3/TRBV12-4
TGTGCCAGCTCACCTCCCGGGGGGACTGAAGCTTTCTTT,CASSPPGGTEAFF,NA,TRBJ1-1,NA,TRBV18
TGTGCCAGCAGTTACTCCCCAGGGGACTATGGCTACACCTTC,CASSYSPGDYGYTF,NA,TRBJ1-2,many,TRBV6-5
TGTGCCAGCAGCTTATCAGCGGGCCAGAACACTGAAGCTTTCTTT,CASSLSAGQNTEAFF,NA,TRBJ1-1,many,TRBV11-2
TGTGCCAGCAGTCCCCTGACAACCAGTCAGCCCCAGCATTTT,CASSPLTTSQPQHF,NA,TRBJ1-5,few,TRBV28
TGCAGTGCTAGAGATTGGCTAGCGGGAGGGTACGAGCAGTACTTC,CSARDWLAGGYEQYF,TRBD2,TRBJ2-7,few,TRBV20-1
TGTGCCAGCAGTGTAAGAGAAAGCACAGATACGCAGTATTTT,CASSVRESTDTQYF,NA,TRBJ2-3,NA,TRBV6-1
TGTGCCAGCAGTGAAGCCACGGGACACCCGACAGATACGCAGTATTTT,CASSEATGHPTDTQYF,NA,TRBJ2-3,many,TRBV2
TGCGCCAGCAGTAGAGGCCGGCACGCCGAGCAGTACTTC,CASSRGRHAEQYF,NA,TRBJ2-7,few,TRBV10-1
TGTGCCAGCAGCGCCGACAGGTTAAATTCACCCCTCCACTTT,CASSADRLNSPLHF,NA,TRBJ1-6,few,TRBV9
TGTGCCAGCAGCAAGATAGAAGGCACTGAAGCTTTCTTT,CASSKIEGTEAFF,NA,TRBJ1-1,few,TRBV12-3/TRBV12-4
TGTGCCAGCAGCTTCACGGGGCGGGATACGCAGTATTTT,CASSFTGRDTQYF,NA,TRBJ2-3,few,TRBV7-3
TGTGCCAGCAGCCCGGGGGCCTCGATATGGGCAGATACGCAGTATTTT,CASSPGASIWADTQYF,NA,TRBJ2-3,NA,TRBV7-9
TGTGCCAGCACCTCCTCGGGGGGCACAGATACGCAGTATTTT,CASTSSGGTDTQYF,NA,TRBJ2-3,many,TRBV6-2/TRBV6-3
TGTGCCAGCACCTACGGGCAGTCGAACACTGAAGCTTTCTTT,CASTYGQSNTEAFF,NA,TRBJ1-1,many,TRBV6-1
TGTGCCAGCAGCTTATCCAGGGCTAATGAGCAGTTCTTC,CASSLSRANEQFF,NA,TRBJ2-1,many,TRBV7-2
TGTGCCAGCAGTTACTTAGGACTTGAAGAGACCCAGTACTTC,CASSYLGLEETQYF,NA,TRBJ2-5,few,TRBV6-5
TGTGCCAGCAGCCCAGGGACCCGGCGAGATACGCAGTATTTT,CASSPGTRRDTQYF,NA,TRBJ2-3,few,TRBV3-1
TGTGCCAGCAGTGTATTGGGGGGGAGCTCCTACAATGAGCAGTTCTTC,CASSVLGGSSYNEQFF,TRBD2,TRBJ2-1,NA,TRBV6-1
TGCAGTGCTAGTAGGGGGAGGGCCGGTGAGCAGTTCTTC,CSASRGRAGEQFF,NA,TRBJ2-1,many,TRBV20-1
TGTGCCAGCAGTTCCAGGGCTAGCGGCACCTACAATGAGCAGTTCTTC,CASSSRASGTYNEQFF,TRBD2,TRBJ2-1,NA,TRBV6-5
TGTGCCAGCAGCTCCGACAGGGGGCAAGTAGCCAAAAACATTCAGTACTTC,CASSSDRGQVAKNIQYF,TRBD1,TRBJ2-4,few,TRBV7-9
TGTGCCAGTAGTTGGTCATCGGACACCTCCTACGAGCAGTACTTC,CASSWSSDTSYEQYF,NA,TRBJ2-7,few,TRBV19
TGCAGTGCGCACAGCATAGCGGGAGAAAATCCCGGCGAGCAGTACTTC,CSAHSIAGENPGEQYF,TRBD2,TRBJ2-7,few,TRBV20-1
TGTGCCAGCAGTTTATTCGCGGCCCTGCTGGGGGAGCTGTTTTTT,CASSLFAALLGELFF,NA,TRBJ2-2,NA,TRBV27
TGTGCCAGCAGTTTTCAAGCGGGAGGGCCGGGGGATACGCAGTATTTT,CASSFQAGGPGDTQYF,TRBD2,TRBJ2-3,few,TRBV28
TGTGCCAGCAGCCGGGACTATTCTCGCCAGTACTTC,CASSRDYSRQYF,TRBD2,TRBJ2-7,few,TRBV3-1
TGTGCCTCCCAGTGGAACACTGAAGCTTTCTTT,CASQWNTEAFF,NA,TRBJ1-1,many,TRBV6-6
TGTGCCAGCTCACCGGGGACAGGGGGCAGAGAGACCCAGTACTTC,CASSPGTGGRETQYF,TRBD1,TRBJ2-5,many,TRBV18
TGTGCCAGCAGATCCGGGGGGCAACTGTACGAGCAGTACTTC,CASRSGGQLYEQYF,NA,TRBJ2-7,few,TRBV7-2